This entry lists 23 T cell receptor beta chains sequenced from one sample in a study of shared T cell receptors in the human thymus (TCRdb year 2021). Receptor libraries were prepared by the immunoSEQ multiplex PCR assay. As stored in TCRdb, this immuneACCESS dataset retains in-frame rearrangements with V and J assigned. A fraction of the clones does not appear; measured against another copy, unresolved V genes explain less than half of the discrepancy, and the remainder lacks a known reason. A total of hundreds of thousands of clones appear in this sample, approximately 85% of them only once. More than 0.01% of the sample rests with the top ten. This sample also appeared in a second study, on human thymus T cells.

What was sequenced was thymocytes. These receptors came from a girl in the first two years of life with a congenital heart defect. Donor details come from another sample of the same person, matched by shared clones.

This clone was detected only a few times. The CDR3 DNA sequence: TGTGCCAGCAGCGTAGAAGTAGAGGACAGGGTCGATTCACCCCTCCACTTT. This sequence encodes CASSVEVEDRVDSPLHF. This chain connects TRBV9 to TRBJ1-6, with TRBD1 matching over 8 bases. CDR1 is SGDLS and CDR2 is YYNGEE in the germline V gene. V trimming: 0 bases; J trimming: 8 bases; junction bases outside the gene matches: 10. This CDR3 comprises 17 residues.

V and J are TRBV5-1 and TRBJ1-1; D is uncertain. The V gene lost 4 bases and the J gene lost 5 bases, with 21 bases spanning the gap. Germline V gives CDR1 SGHRS, CDR2 YFSETQ. The CDR3 is 16 amino acids. The CDR3 reads CASSHSRETAPTEAFF. CDR3 DNA: TGCGCCAGCAGCCATAGTCGGGAGACGGCCCCGACTGAAGCTTTCTTT.

The chain combines TRBV19 with TRBJ2-3; D is perhaps TRBD1 (6 bases). Germline V gene sequence: CDR1 LNHDA, CDR2 SQIVND (reference sequence). Trimming removed 4 bases from V and 4 bases from J, with 18 bases in between. This CDR3 region has 16 residues. CDR3 sequence (DNA): TGTGCCAGTAGTAGCGGGCCCACTAAGGGGGCAGATACGCAGTATTTT. Amino acids: CASSSGPTKGADTQYF.

This clone was detected once. This sample includes further DNA sequences coding for the same CDR3. V and J are TRBV29-1 and TRBJ1-1; a weak D match, TRBD1 (5 bases). Germline values: CDR1 SQVTM, CDR2 ANQGSEA. V dropped 1 base and J dropped 1 base, with 7 bases sitting between them. This CDR3 spans 13 amino acids. The CDR3 is CSVEGRENTEAFF. CDR3 bases: TGCAGCGTTGAAGGCAGGGAGAACACTGAAGCTTTCTTT.

This sequence joins TRBV28 and TRBJ1-3; D is undetermined. CDR1 and CDR2 (germline): MDHEN, SYDVKM. CDR3 length: 16 amino acids. V was cut by 3 bases and J by 3 bases, with 15 bases left in between. CDR3 sequence (DNA): TGTGCCAGCAGTTTTCAGAGCAAAGGGAGTGGAAACACCATATATTTT. Protein: CASSFQSKGSGNTIYF.

This sequence joins TRBV27 and TRBJ2-1; 11 positions agree with TRBD2. The CDR3 has 15 residues. Germline values: CDR1 MNHEY, CDR2 SMNVEV (reference sequence). J gave up 9 bases and V 6 bases, and 10 bases lay outside the gene matches. CDR3 nucleotide sequence: TGTGCCAGCAGCCTCGGACTAGCGGGCGGACGTGAGCAGTTCTTC. It is translated as CASSLGLAGGREQFF.

This clone appeared a few times. This chain links TRBV21-1 with TRBJ1-5; TRBD1 is the table's D call and was not checked against the DNA. TRBV21-1 is a listed pseudogene. This CDR3 is built from 15 residues. The CDR3 region is CASSYTRDTNQPQHF. The DNA of the CDR3 is TGTGCCAGCAGCTACACCCGGGACACCAATCAGCCCCAGCATTTT.

The chain has TRBV7-2 and TRBJ1-2; D unclear. V was trimmed by 0 bases and J by 4 bases, leaving 15 bases between them. The CDR3 covers 16 residues. Per the germline V gene, CDR1 is SGHTA and CDR2 is FQGNSA. The DNA for the CDR3 is TGTGCCAGCAGCTTAGCGCCCGCCAGGATGTTCTATGGCTACACCTTC. Translating gives CASSLAPARMFYGYTF.

This rearrangement joins TRBV4-1 to TRBJ1-2; D uncertain. V was pared by 3 bases and J by 4 bases, with 9 bases between. This CDR3 region has 13 residues. Germline V gene sequence: CDR1 MGHRA, CDR2 YSYEKL. The CDR3 protein is CASSQSRSYGYTF. The CDR3 region has the DNA TGCGCCAGCAGCCAGTCCCGCAGCTATGGCTACACCTTC.

This clone has more than one count but fewer than ten. The genes are TRBV19 and TRBJ2-2, with a tentative D call TRBD1 (5 bases). Germline assignment: CDR1 LNHDA and CDR2 SQIVND (reference sequence). Trimming took 4 bases from V and 7 from J, leaving 10 bases between them. The CDR3 runs to 13 residues. The CDR3 is CASSTGHRGELFF. The CDR3 DNA is TGTGCCAGTAGTACCGGACACCGCGGGGAGCTGTTTTTT.

The chain links TRBV11-2 to TRBJ1-2, with 10 bases identical to TRBD1. The V gene end was trimmed by 3 bases and the J gene end by 4 bases; junction bases not matched to a gene: 17. The CDR3 runs to 19 residues. Germline CDR1 is SGHAT and CDR2 is FQNNGV. The CDR3 nucleotides are TGTGCCAGCAGCTTGGTGCGGACAGGGGGAAGGGTGGATGGCTATGGCTACACCTTC. It specifies CASSLVRTGGRVDGYGYTF. Together with reference TRBV11-2 and TRBJ1-2, the CDR3 gives the full variable domain: EAGVAQSPRYKIIEKRQSVAFWCNPISGHATLYWYQQILGQGPKLLIQFQNNGVVDDSQLPKDRFSAERLKGVDSTLKIQPAKLEDSAVYLCASSLVRTGGRVDGYGYTFGSGTRLTVV.

V and J are TRBV2 and TRBJ2-1, with 9 bases lining up with TRBD2. Looked up from germline, CDR1 is SNHLY and CDR2 is FYNNEI. With V trimmed by 4 bases and J by 4 bases, 14 bases remained unmatched. This CDR3 is 18 amino acids long. The chain's CDR3 is CASSAGLAGPGAYNEQFF. CDR3 in DNA: TGTGCCAGCAGTGCCGGCCTAGCGGGGCCTGGGGCATACAATGAGCAGTTCTTC.

This chain uses TRBV27 with TRBJ1-1; a possible D gene is TRBD1 (6 bases). Deletions cut 6 bases from V and 5 bases from J, with 13 bases between. Germline CDR1 and CDR2: MNHEY and SMNVEV (reference sequence). The CDR3 is made up of 13 amino acids. The CDR3: CASSTGSRTEAFF. CDR3 bases: TGTGCCAGCAGCACAGGGTCAAGGACTGAAGCTTTCTTT.

This chain uses TRBV6-6 with TRBJ1-3; 7 nucleotides match TRBD1. There are 15 residues in the CDR3. V lost 4 bases, J lost 4 bases, and 7 bases stayed unmatched. CDR1 is MNHNY, CDR2 SVGAGI, per germline (reference sequence). CDR3 in amino acids: CASSSPTGMGNTIYF. DNA for the CDR3: TGTGCCAGCAGTTCCCCGACAGGGATGGGAAACACCATATATTTT.

This clone was observed a single time. This chain connects TRBV19 to TRBJ2-7; TRBD1 might be the D (5 bases). Germline V gives CDR1 LNHDA, CDR2 SQIVND (reference sequence). The CDR3 has 13 amino acids. The V end lost 3 bases, the J end lost 7 bases, and 13 bases lay between the germline ends. DNA of the CDR3: TGTGCCAGTAGTATCGACAGCCTACGGGAGCAGTACTTC. Translation: CASSIDSLREQYF.

Comment on this clone: The junction departs from germline at one end; a sequencing error may be responsible. Other DNA sequences within the sample encode an identical CDR3. This rearrangement joins TRBV19 to TRBJ1-3; D unresolved. CDR1 and CDR2 from the germline V gene are LNHDA and SQIVND (reference sequence). CDR3 length: 16 amino acids. The CDR3 loop reads CASSSPQSNSGNTIYF. The CDR3 nucleotides are TGCGCCAGTAGTAGTCCCCAGTCCAACTCTGGAAACACCATATATTTT.

The V and J genes are TRBV6-5 and TRBJ1-1; D not resolved. This CDR3 is built from 13 residues. Germline V gives CDR1 MNHEY, CDR2 SVGAGI. V was clipped by 7 bases and J by 1 base, with 10 bases between them. Here the CDR3 DNA reads TGTGCCAGCAATCAACCGGGGAACACTGAAGCTTTCTTT. Its protein product is CASNQPGNTEAFF.

V gene TRBV12-5 combines with J gene TRBJ2-1, with D maybe TRBD1 (6 bases). Between the trimmed V and J ends, which lost 1 base and 3 bases, there was a span of 16 bases. Per the germline V gene, CDR1 is LGHNT and CDR2 is FRNRAP. This CDR3 is 17 amino acids long. The CDR3 DNA sequence: TGTGCTAGTGGTTTGGCCTTCGAAGGGGGAATCTACAATGAGCAGTTCTTC. Translating gives CASGLAFEGGIYNEQFF.

The CDR3 region has the DNA TGCGCCAGCAGCCAAGGACAGGGTACTAACGCTGAAGCTTTCTTT. Encoded protein: CASSQGQGTNAEAFF. The rearrangement uses TRBV4-3 and TRBJ1-1, with 7 bases matching TRBD1. CDR1 and CDR2 from the germline V gene are LGHNA and YSLEER. There are 15 residues in the CDR3. V trimming: 1 base; J trimming: 6 bases; junction bases outside the gene matches: 8.

This clone was found once. This chain links TRBV6-5 with TRBJ2-1; TRBD2 matches at 12 bases. The CDR3 is 15 amino acids. Trimming took 5 bases from V and 8 from J; bases not matched to a gene: 7. CDR1 is MNHEY, CDR2 SVGAGI, per germline. CDR3 protein: CASSPKLAGGHEQFF. The CDR3 DNA reads TGTGCCAGCAGTCCGAAACTAGCGGGGGGTCATGAGCAGTTCTTC.

This CDR3 is CASSLGAGDPTDTQYF. The CDR3 region has the DNA TGTGCCAGCAGCTTAGGTGCGGGGGACCCCACAGATACGCAGTATTTT. The chain employs TRBV7-9 and TRBJ2-3; TRBD2 aligns across 7 bases. The germline V gene has CDR1 SEHNR and CDR2 FQNEAQ (reference sequence). The CDR3 contains 16 residues. V trimming: 1 base; J trimming: 2 bases; junction bases outside the gene matches: 6.

There are a few counts of this clone. This chain links TRBV12-5 with TRBJ2-7; 8 positions match TRBD2. V lost 1 base and J lost 0; bases outside the gene matches: 2. Germline V gives CDR1 LGHNT, CDR2 FRNRAP. The CDR3 is made up of 15 amino acids. CDR3 region: CASGLAGTSSYEQYF. DNA for the CDR3: TGTGCTAGTGGTTTGGCCGGGACTAGCTCCTACGAGCAGTACTTC.

The chain joins TRBV11-3 to TRBJ1-3; TRBD1 might be the D (6 bases). The V and J ends lost 0 bases and 4 bases respectively, with 19 bases between them. CDR1 is SGHNT and CDR2 is YENEEA in the germline V gene. The CDR3 sequence is 18 residues long. CDR3 sequence reads: CASSLDLGGVTSGNTIYF. Written as DNA, the CDR3 is TGTGCCAGCAGCTTAGATCTAGGGGGGGTAACTTCCGGAAACACCATATATTTT. Using reference TRBV11-3 and TRBJ1-3 for the parts outside the CDR3, the full variable domain is EAGVVQSPRYKIIEKKQPVAFWCNPISGHNTLYWYLQNLGQGPELLIRYENEEAVDDSQLPKDRFSAERLKGVDSTLKIQPAELGDSAVYLCASSLDLGGVTSGNTIYFGEGSWLTVV.